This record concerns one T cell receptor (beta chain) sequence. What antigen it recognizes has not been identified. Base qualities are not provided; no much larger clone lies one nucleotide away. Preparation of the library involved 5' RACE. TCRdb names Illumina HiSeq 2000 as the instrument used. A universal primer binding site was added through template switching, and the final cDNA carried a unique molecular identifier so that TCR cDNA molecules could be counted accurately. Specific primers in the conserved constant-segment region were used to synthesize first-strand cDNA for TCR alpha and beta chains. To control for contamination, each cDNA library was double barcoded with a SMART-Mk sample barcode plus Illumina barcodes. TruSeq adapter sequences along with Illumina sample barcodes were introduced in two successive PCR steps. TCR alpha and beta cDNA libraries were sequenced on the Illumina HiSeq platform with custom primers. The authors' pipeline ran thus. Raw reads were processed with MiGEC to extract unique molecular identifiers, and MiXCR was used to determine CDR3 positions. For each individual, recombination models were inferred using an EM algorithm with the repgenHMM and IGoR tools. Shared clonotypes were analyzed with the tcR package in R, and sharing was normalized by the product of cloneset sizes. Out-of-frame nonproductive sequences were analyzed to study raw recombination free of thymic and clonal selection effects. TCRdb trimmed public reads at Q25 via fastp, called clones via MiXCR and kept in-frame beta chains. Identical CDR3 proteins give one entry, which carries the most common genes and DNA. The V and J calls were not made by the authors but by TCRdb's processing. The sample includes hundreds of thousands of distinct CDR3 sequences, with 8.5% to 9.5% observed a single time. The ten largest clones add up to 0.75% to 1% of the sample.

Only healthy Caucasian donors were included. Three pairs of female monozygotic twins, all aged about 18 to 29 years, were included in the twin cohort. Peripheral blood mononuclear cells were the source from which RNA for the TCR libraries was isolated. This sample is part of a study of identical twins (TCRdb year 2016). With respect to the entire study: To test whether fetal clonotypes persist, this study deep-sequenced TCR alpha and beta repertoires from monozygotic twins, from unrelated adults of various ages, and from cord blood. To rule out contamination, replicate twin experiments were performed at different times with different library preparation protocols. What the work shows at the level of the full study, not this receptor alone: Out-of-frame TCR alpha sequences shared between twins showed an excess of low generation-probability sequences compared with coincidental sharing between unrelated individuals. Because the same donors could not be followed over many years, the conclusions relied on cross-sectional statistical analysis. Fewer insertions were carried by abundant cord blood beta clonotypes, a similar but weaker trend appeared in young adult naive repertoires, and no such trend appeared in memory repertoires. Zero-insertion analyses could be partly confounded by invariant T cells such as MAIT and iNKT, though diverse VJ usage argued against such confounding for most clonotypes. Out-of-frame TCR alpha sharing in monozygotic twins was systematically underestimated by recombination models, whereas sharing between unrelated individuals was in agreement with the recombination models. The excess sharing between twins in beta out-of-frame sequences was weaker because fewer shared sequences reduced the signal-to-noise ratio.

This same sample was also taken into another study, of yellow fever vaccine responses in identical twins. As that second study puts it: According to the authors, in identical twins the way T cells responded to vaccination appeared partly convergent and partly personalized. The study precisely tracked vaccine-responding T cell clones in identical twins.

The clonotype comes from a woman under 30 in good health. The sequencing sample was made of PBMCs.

The nucleotide sequence is TGCGCCAGCAGCCAAGATGAGGCGACAGGGTGGCAAGACACTGAAGCTTTCTTT. Its amino acids are CASSQDEATGWQDTEAFF. Here the chain combines TRBV4-1 and TRBJ1-1; the junction holds 7 bases that match TRBD1. V ends up 0 bases short and J 3 bases short, with an unmatched junction base count of 13. From the germline V gene, CDR1 is MGHRA and CDR2 is YSYEKL. From the cysteine up to the phenylalanine, the CDR3 has a length of 18 residues. Just the 54-base CDR3 DNA is kept, in frame starting at base 1.